What follows are 20 T cell receptor beta chains derived from one specimen sequenced in a study of T cells in Graves' hyperthyroidism and ophthalmopathy. TCR beta CDR3 region amplification was performed from RNA transcripts. First-round RT-PCR targeting the TCR CDR3 was performed with the HTBI primer set. TCRdb re-called the multiplex PCR reads through MiXCR, storing one row per CDR3 protein. The repertoire holds approximately 200,000 distinct CDR3 sequences, with 18% as singletons. The sequencing input was blood. These receptors came from a man in his forties with Graves' hyperthyroidism.

This clonotype was seen at least ten times. The gene calls are TRBV28 and TRBJ1-1; tentative D call: TRBD1 (5 bases). The length of the CDR3 is 15 residues. Germline V gene sequence: CDR1 MDHEN, CDR2 SYDVKM. V lost 7 bases to trimming and J lost 2 bases, with 17 bases between them. Here the CDR3 reads CASIPRGRLNTEAFF. The CDR3 DNA is TGTGCCAGCATCCCTAGGGGACGCCTTAACACTGAAGCTTTCTTT.

This clonotype was counted many times. The rearrangement joins TRBV3-1 to TRBJ2-2, with no clear D. The CDR3 length is 15 residues. Trimming shortened V by 0 bases and J by 1 base, and 6 bases separated the two germline ends. Germline-derived CDR1 and CDR2 are LGHDT and YNNKEL (reference sequence). Here the CDR3 DNA reads TGTGCCAGCAGCCAAGATGTCGGGAACACCGGGGAGCTGTTTTTT. Translated: CASSQDVGNTGELFF.

This clonotype has at least ten counts. The chain carries TRBV20-1 and TRBJ2-7; TRBD1 might be the D (5 bases). Germline V gene sequence: CDR1 DFQATT, CDR2 SNEGSKA (reference sequence). The CDR3 runs 11 residues. V lost 5 bases and J 4 bases, leaving 9 bases between the germline ends. As DNA, the CDR3 is TGCAGTGCTCAGAGACAGTACGAGCAGTACTTC. As protein: CSAQRQYEQYF.

J is TRBJ1-4 and V is TRBV30; no clear D gene. V dropped 1 base and J dropped 1 base, with 7 bases sitting between them. Germline lookup yields CDR1 GTSNPN and CDR2 SVGIG (reference sequence). The CDR3 is 14 amino acids. The CDR3 region has the DNA TGTGCCTGGAGTGGGGTCGAAACTAATGAAAAACTGTTTTTT. Its translation: CAWSGVETNEKLFF.

The chain uses TRBV28 and TRBJ2-1, with a tentative D call TRBD1 (7 bases). V lost 5 bases to trimming and J lost 6 bases, with 20 bases between them. The CDR3 extends over 16 amino acids. Looked up from germline, CDR1 is MDHEN and CDR2 is SYDVKM. CDR3 amino acids: CASSPAGGGAVNEQFF. DNA of the CDR3: TGTGCCAGCAGTCCAGCAGGAGGGGGCGCAGTCAATGAGCAGTTCTTC. Together with reference TRBV28 and TRBJ2-1, the CDR3 gives the full variable domain: DVKVTQSSRYLVKRTGEKVFLECVQDMDHENMFWYRQDPGLGLRLIYFSYDVKMKEKGDIPEGYSVSREKKERFSLILESASTNQTSMYLCASSPAGGGAVNEQFFGPGTRLTVL.

This clonotype has a handful of counts. V is TRBV7-9 and J is TRBJ2-2; D not certain. The V end was cut by 7 bases, the J end by 2 bases, with 11 bases between. Germline CDR1 is SEHNR and CDR2 is FQNEAQ (reference sequence). The CDR3 sequence is 14 residues long. This chain's CDR3 is CASTRPANTGELFF. The CDR3 region has the DNA TGTGCCAGCACCAGACCGGCCAACACCGGGGAGCTGTTTTTT.

The genes are TRBV3-1 and TRBJ2-7; weak D call: TRBD1 (5 bases). CDR3 length: 14 residues. Between the trimmed V and J ends, which lost 3 bases and 3 bases, there was a span of 12 bases. Germline CDR1 is LGHDT and CDR2 is YNNKEL (reference sequence). The CDR3 here is CASSQPGSRYEQYF. Written as DNA, the CDR3 is TGTGCCAGCAGCCAGCCAGGGTCACGCTACGAGCAGTACTTC.

The sample holds many counts of this clonotype. The J gene is TRBJ1-1, the V gene TRBV2; TRBD1 is a possible D gene (5 bases). Per the germline V gene, CDR1 is SNHLY and CDR2 is FYNNEI. Trimming pared 6 bases from V and 3 bases from J, leaving 14 bases between. CDR3 size: 14 residues. The CDR3 nucleotides read TGTGCCAGCAGGGCCAGGGAGGTAGACACTGAAGCTTTCTTT. Encoded protein: CASRAREVDTEAFF. The complete variable domain, with remaining parts taken from reference TRBV2 and TRBJ1-1, reads EPEVTQTPSHQVTQMGQEVILRCVPISNHLYFYWYRQILGQKVEFLVSFYNNEISEKSEIFDDQFSVERPDGSNFTLKIRSTKLEDSAMYFCASRAREVDTEAFFGQGTRLTVV.

In its sample, this clonotype was seen many times. The V and J genes are TRBV30 and TRBJ2-5, with TRBD2 matching over 11 bases. V shed 0 bases and J 4 bases; nucleotides not matched to a gene: 4. CDR1 is GTSNPN, CDR2 SVGIG, per germline (reference sequence). This CDR3 contains 15 residues. This CDR3 is CAWSVSGGAGETQYF. In DNA, the CDR3 is TGTGCCTGGAGTGTTAGCGGGGGGGCTGGAGAGACCCAGTACTTC.

There are many counts of this clonotype. CDR3 sequence reads: CASSYKGGLGLTNEKLFF. CDR3 sequence (DNA): TGTGCCAGCAGTTACAAGGGGGGACTAGGGTTGACTAATGAAAAACTGTTTTTT. The chain combines TRBV6-6 with TRBJ1-4; a weak D match, TRBD1 (6 bases). V was cut by 2 bases and J by 2 bases, with 18 bases left in between. The CDR3 sequence is 18 residues long. Germline V CDR1 and CDR2: MNHNY, SVGAGI (reference sequence).

This clonotype has at least ten counts. This chain links TRBV28 with TRBJ2-2; TRBD1 aligns across 8 bases. Trimming removed 7 bases from V and 2 bases from J; junction bases left unmatched: 3. CDR3 size: 14 residues. The germline V gene encodes CDR1 MDHEN and CDR2 SYDVKM. The CDR3 is CASIGQGNTGELFF. In DNA, the CDR3 is TGTGCCAGCATAGGACAGGGCAACACCGGGGAGCTGTTTTTT.

There are many counts of this clonotype. The chain combines TRBV15 with TRBJ2-7; the match to TRBD2 covers 8 bases. The germline CDR1 and CDR2 sequences are LNHNV and YYDKDF (reference sequence). V trimming: 7 bases; J trimming: 4 bases; junction bases outside the gene matches: 15. The length of the CDR3 is 16 residues. This CDR3 reads CATTESRLAGPYEQYF. The CDR3 DNA sequence: TGTGCCACCACCGAAAGTAGGCTAGCGGGCCCGTACGAGCAGTACTTC.

This clonotype was detected many times. The rearrangement uses TRBV5-8 and TRBJ2-4; D may be TRBD1 or TRBD2 (6 bases each). Per the germline V gene, CDR1 is SGHTS and CDR2 is YDEGEE. The CDR3 consists of 13 residues. Deletions cut 6 bases from V and 5 bases from J, with 12 bases between. The CDR3 region has the DNA TGTGCCAGCAACCGGAGGGGGGAAAACATTCAGTACTTC. It yields the protein CASNRRGENIQYF.

This clonotype was counted only a few times. The chain couples TRBV10-3 to TRBJ1-2, with D perhaps TRBD1 (5 bases). V lost 1 base and J lost 1, with 19 bases in between. From germline, CDR1 is ENHRY and CDR2 SYGVKD. CDR3 size: 18 residues. The chain's CDR3 is CAISEFRPGDRINYGYTF. CDR3 in DNA: TGTGCCATCAGTGAGTTTAGACCCGGGGACCGAATTAACTATGGCTACACCTTC.

This clonotype occurred many times. The chain joins TRBV12-3 or TRBV12-4 to TRBJ2-3; 7 nucleotides align to TRBD1. The CDR3 consists of 13 residues. The junction had 7 bases not matched to a gene; V was cut back by 6 bases and J by 7 bases. CDR3 residues: CASSYTGENTQYF. The CDR3 coding sequence is TGTGCCAGCAGCTACACAGGGGAAAATACGCAGTATTTT.

This clonotype has only a few counts. This chain uses TRBV10-3 with TRBJ2-7; TRBD2 is a possible D gene (5 bases). Germline V gene sequence: CDR1 ENHRY, CDR2 SYGVKD. The CDR3 has 13 amino acids. V dropped 4 bases and J dropped 1 base, with 8 bases sitting between them. CDR3 protein: CAISAGDSYEQYF. The CDR3 DNA reads as TGTGCCATCAGTGCCGGGGATTCCTACGAGCAGTACTTC.

This chain uses TRBV10-3 with TRBJ2-1, with a possible D match to TRBD2 (6 bases). Germline V lookup: CDR1 ENHRY, CDR2 SYGVKD. This CDR3 comprises 16 residues. Trimming left V 7 bases short and J 0 bases short, with 16 bases between. CDR3 region: CAIMASGSSSYNEQFF. The CDR3 coding sequence is TGTGCCATCATGGCAAGCGGGTCTAGCTCCTACAATGAGCAGTTCTTC.

Turning to this clonotype: This may arise from a read error, as a much more abundant clone is one base away. The CDR3 spells CASSQHDKNIEAFF. The CDR3 coding sequence is TGCGCCAGCAGCCAACATGACAAGAACATTGAAGCTTTCTTT. The chain recombines TRBV4-1 with TRBJ1-1; D is ambiguous. The CDR3 runs 14 residues. Germline V lookup: CDR1 MGHRA, CDR2 YSYEKL.

This clonotype was counted a few times. This chain uses TRBV6-1 with TRBJ2-3, with 9 bases lining up with TRBD2. V shed 2 bases and J 0 bases; nucleotides not matched to a gene: 3. The CDR3 runs 16 residues. Germline assignment: CDR1 MNHNS and CDR2 SASEGT. The CDR3 loop reads CASSEIAGVSTDTQYF. The CDR3 DNA reads as TGTGCCAGCAGTGAAATAGCGGGGGTTAGCACAGATACGCAGTATTTT.

This clonotype was picked up many times. This rearrangement joins TRBV11-2 to TRBJ2-2; D remains ambiguous. V lost 5 bases to trimming and J lost 4 bases, with 11 bases between them. The germline V gene has CDR1 SGHAT and CDR2 FQNNGV. This CDR3 contains 14 residues. The CDR3 spells CASSGLRVTGELFF. In DNA, the CDR3 is TGTGCCAGCAGCGGGTTAAGGGTCACCGGGGAGCTGTTTTTT.